This T cell receptor (beta chain) was recorded in a study of blood T cell repertoires in COVID-19. For the study at large: Sites across the United States, Italy and Spain contributed samples from acute and convalescent COVID-19. T cells, B-cell-depleted T cells, or PBMCs supplied cDNA or gDNA.

As processed by the authors: Reference gene primer amplification gave nucleated cell count estimates. Some clones are missing from TCRdb's copy, which holds only in-frame ones; the method was immunoSEQ multiplex PCR. D and trimming come from the DNA, and the V and J calls and clone size come from that table. This table holds about 360,000 clones, about 87% found once. The germline CDR1 and CDR2 sequences are MNHEY and SVGAGI. The CDR3 is 13 amino acids. The V gene lost 6 bases and the J gene lost 6 bases, with 11 bases spanning the gap. Sequencing was done on a sample of peripheral blood. The origin of this receptor is a human donor in a cohort sampled during active COVID-19. This rearrangement joins TRBV6-5 to TRBJ2-2; perhaps TRBD2 as D (5 bases). Here the CDR3 DNA reads TGTGCCAGCAGCGGGATCCCGGCCGGGGAGCTGTTTTTT. This sequence encodes CASSGIPAGELFF.